A selection of T cell receptor beta chains follows, all from one sample in a study of T cell responses to AZD1222 COVID-19 vaccine. Assay: immunoSEQ multiplex PCR; the TCRdb copy retains only in-frame clones and omits some. Of roughly 35,000 clones listed, around 86% are singletons. The sample here was peripheral blood, taken 28 days after the second AZD1222 dose. The receptors stem from an adult who received the AZD1222 COVID-19 vaccine. CDR3s include the opening cysteine and the closing phenylalanine or tryptophan. The order of the fields is J gene, CDR3 length, D gene, V gene, clone size, CDR3 DNA, CDR3 protein. D genes are given only for firm matches. Not all rows give a size; the values are once, few, many and, for expanded clones, a class.

TRBJ1-5	16	TRBD1	TRBV5-5	NA	TGTGCCAGCAGCTGGACAGGGGGCGGAAGCAATCAGCCCCAGCATTTT	CASSWTGGGSNQPQHF
TRBJ2-7	14	TRBD1	TRBV5-1	NA	TGCGCCAGCAGCTACGGACAGGAAACCTACGAGCAGTACTTC	CASSYGQETYEQYF
TRBJ1-1	12	NA	TRBV10-1	NA	TGCGCCAGCAGTGAGACAGCTACTGAAGCTTTCTTT	CASSETATEAFF
TRBJ1-3	13	NA	TRBV27	few	TGTGCCAGCAGTTTAACCAGAGGCAACACCATATATTTT	CASSLTRGNTIYF
TRBJ1-5	12	NA	TRBV19	NA	TGTGCCAGTAGTATGGTCAATCAGCCCCAGCATTTT	CASSMVNQPQHF
TRBJ2-1	15	NA	TRBV27	NA	TGTGCCAGCAGTCCTCAGTTGGCCTCCTACAATGAGCAGTTCTTC	CASSPQLASYNEQFF
TRBJ2-5	12	NA	TRBV28	NA	TGTGCCAGCAGTCCCCTCAAAGAGACCCAGTACTTC	CASSPLKETQYF
TRBJ2-2	14	NA	TRBV3-1/TRBV3-2	once	TGTGCCAGCAGCCAGCGGGGAGGCACCGGGGAGCTGTTTTTT	CASSQRGGTGELFF
TRBJ2-1	16	NA	TRBV19	NA	TGTGCCAGTAGCCGTAGCCAAAACGCCGAGGGGAATGAGCAGTTCTTC	CASSRSQNAEGNEQFF
TRBJ2-3	16	NA	TRBV5-4	NA	TGTGCCAGCAGCTTGAGGTCGCACAGGAGTACAGATACGCAGTATTTT	CASSLRSHRSTDTQYF
TRBJ2-1	17	TRBD1	TRBV18	NA	TGTGCCAGCTCACCACCGGGGCAGGGGGTAAACTACAATGAGCAGTTCTTC	CASSPPGQGVNYNEQFF
TRBJ2-2	17	TRBD1	TRBV28	NA	TGTGCCAGCAGTTTAGGAAGAAGGACAGGGAATCACGGGGAGCTGTTTTTT	CASSLGRRTGNHGELFF
TRBJ2-1	13	TRBD1	TRBV9	few	TGTGCCAGCAGCAAGGCCAGGGGGAATGAGCAGTTCTTC	CASSKARGNEQFF
TRBJ1-3	16	NA	TRBV7-2	NA	TGTGCCAGCAGCCGCCAGGGATCGGGTACAGGAAACACCATATATTTT	CASSRQGSGTGNTIYF
TRBJ2-7	13	TRBD1	TRBV5-6	NA	TGTGCCAGCAGCCGGGACAGGGTAGGAGAGCAGTACTTC	CASSRDRVGEQYF
TRBJ2-2	15	NA	TRBV27	NA	TGTGCCAGCAGGGAGGAGGGGCAATTGGCCGGGGAGCTGTTTTTT	CASREEGQLAGELFF
TRBJ1-1	12	NA	TRBV6-6	medium-sized	TGTGCCAGCACTACCGGGAACACTGAAGCTTTCTTT	CASTTGNTEAFF
TRBJ1-1	16	NA	TRBV18	NA	TGTGCCAGCTCACCACAAGTGACAGCTCGAGGGACTGAAGCTTTCTTT	CASSPQVTARGTEAFF
TRBJ2-1	14	NA	TRBV5-1	NA	TGCGCCAGCAGCTGGAGGGACGGCTACAATGAGCAGTTCTTC	CASSWRDGYNEQFF
TRBJ2-1	12	NA	TRBV10-3	NA	TGTGCCATCAGTGAGCTCGGCGATGAGCAGTTCTTC	CAISELGDEQFF
TRBJ2-1	16	TRBD2	TRBV9	NA	TGTGCCAGCAGCGCAGGACTAGCGGGATATTACAATGAGCAGTTCTTC	CASSAGLAGYYNEQFF
TRBJ1-1	15	TRBD1	TRBV3-1/TRBV3-2	NA	TGTGCCAGCAGCCAAAGGGCAGGGGGAGGCCCTGAAGCTTTCTTT	CASSQRAGGGPEAFF
TRBJ1-4	16	NA	TRBV30	NA	TGTGCCTGGCAGAGGGATCCTGTCAGGGTGAATGAAAAACTGTTTTTT	CAWQRDPVRVNEKLFF
TRBJ2-7	12	TRBD2	TRBV6-6	NA	TGTGCCAGCAGTGGACTTAGGGACTACTTTAACTTC	CASSGLRDYFNF
TRBJ2-1	15	TRBD2	TRBV6-1	once	TGTGCCAGCAGTGAAGTAGGGCTACCGGGGGGTGAGCAGTTCTTC	CASSEVGLPGGEQFF
TRBJ1-1	15	NA	TRBV5-1	NA	TGCGCCAGCAGCACGCTACAGGGTACGGACACTGAAGCTTTCTTT	CASSTLQGTDTEAFF
TRBJ2-7	14	NA	TRBV12-5	NA	TGTGCTAGTGGAAACTCGGGACATTCCTACGAGCAGTACTTC	CASGNSGHSYEQYF
TRBJ1-5	14	NA	TRBV7-2	few	TGTGCCAGCAGCTTACGAATTAGCAATCAGCCCCAGCATTTT	CASSLRISNQPQHF
TRBJ2-7	15	TRBD2	TRBV3-1/TRBV3-2	NA	TGTGCCAGCAGCCAGACTAGCGGGGGCGGGTACGAGCAGTACTTC	CASSQTSGGGYEQYF
TRBJ1-2	14	NA	TRBV5-1	NA	TGCGCCAGCAGCTTGGAAGGCGGGGAGGATGGCTACACCTTC	CASSLEGGEDGYTF
TRBJ1-1	15	TRBD1	TRBV19	NA	TGTGCCAGTAGTACTATGGACAGGGGGTCGGTTGAAGCTTTCTTT	CASSTMDRGSVEAFF
TRBJ2-7	15	NA	TRBV29-1	once	TGCAGCGCTGCTTGGGGGGGACAGAGGGCCTACGAGCAGTACTTC	CSAAWGGQRAYEQYF
TRBJ2-7	14	NA	TRBV19	NA	TGTGCCAGTAGTAACCGTCTCACCTCTACGGAGCAGTACTTC	CASSNRLTSTEQYF
TRBJ1-4	15	NA	TRBV5-6	NA	TGTGCCAGCAGTCCATTCAGGGGCGGGAATGAAAAACTGTTTTTT	CASSPFRGGNEKLFF
TRBJ1-1	13	NA	TRBV19	NA	TGTGCCAGTATCGTCAGGGGTGGGACTGAAGCTTTCTTT	CASIVRGGTEAFF
TRBJ1-6	14	NA	TRBV3-1/TRBV3-2	NA	TGTGCCAGCAGCCAAGATCCCGGATACTCACCCCTCCACTTT	CASSQDPGYSPLHF
TRBJ1-2	12	NA	TRBV6-2/TRBV6-3	few	TGTGCCAGCAGTTCTCCCATCTATGGCTACACCTTC	CASSSPIYGYTF
TRBJ1-5	13	NA	TRBV7-8	NA	TGTGCCAGCCAGGAGGATAGCAATCAGCCCCAGCATTTT	CASQEDSNQPQHF
TRBJ1-5	14	NA	TRBV6-6	NA	TGTGCCAGCAGTTACGGCAATAGCAATCAGCCCCAGCATTTT	CASSYGNSNQPQHF
TRBJ2-1	16	TRBD2	TRBV7-2	NA	TGTGCCAGCAGCCGTTCCGGGACTAACTATAACAATGAGCAGTTCTTC	CASSRSGTNYNNEQFF
TRBJ1-1	15	TRBD1	TRBV6-5	NA	TGTGCCAGCAGACTGACAGGGCCGATTAACACTGAAGCTTTCTTT	CASRLTGPINTEAFF
TRBJ2-7	13	NA	TRBV7-2	NA	TGTGCCAGCAGCTTTACAGGAGGACAGGAGCAGTACTTC	CASSFTGGQEQYF
TRBJ2-1	17	TRBD2	TRBV15	NA	TGTGCCACCAGCAGAGAAGGGAGGGACCCCCGTAACAATGAGCAGTTCTTC	CATSREGRDPRNNEQFF
TRBJ2-2	16	TRBD2	TRBV4-1	few	TGCGCCAGCAGCCAAGCGCTAGCGGGACGGACCGGGGAGCTGTTTTTT	CASSQALAGRTGELFF